This T cell receptor beta chain was profiled in a study of cytomegalovirus exposure and HLA in healthy donors. Healthy bone marrow donors formed the donor group. Trimming at V came to 6 bases and at J to 7 bases, leaving 12 bases not matched to a gene. The germline V gene has CDR1 LNHDA and CDR2 SQIVND (reference sequence). The CDR3 has 15 residues. Amplification used 60 Vbeta primers and 13 Jbeta primers. Here immunoSEQ multiplex PCR was the method, and the copy in TCRdb shows in-frame clones only, minus some. This table has 90,000 to 120,000 clones, roughly 82% appearing once. Material for sequencing was PBMCs. V gene TRBV19 combines with J gene TRBJ2-5; TRBD1 aligns across 9 bases. This TCR came from a man aged 25 to 40 in good health and CMV-seropositive. In nucleotides, the CDR3 is TGTGCCAGTAGATCCGGGACAGGGAGCCCTCCGACCCAGTACTTC. Amino acid sequence: CASRSGTGSPPTQYF. The variable domain in full, with the rest retrieved from reference TRBV19 and TRBJ2-5, is DGGITQSPKYLFRKEGQNVTLSCEQNLNHDAMYWYRQDPGQGLRLIYYSQIVNDFQKGDIAEGYSVSREKKESFPLTVTSAQKNPTAFYLCASRSGTGSPPTQYFGPGTRLLVL.